Listed here are 30 T cell receptor beta chains from one sample, sequenced in a study of blood T cell repertoires in COVID-19. Repertoires were generated with immunoSEQ multiplex PCR, while TCRdb's copy carries only in-frame clones and drops some. The sample includes approximately 280,000 clones, around 89% of them seen just once. The sample was PBMCs or T cells enriched from blood (not recorded which). The receptor set was obtained from a young woman with acute COVID-19.

The chain uses TRBV5-1 and TRBJ2-1, with unresolved D. V was cut by 4 bases and J by 8 bases, with 13 bases left in between. The V gene's germline CDR1 is SGHRS and CDR2 YFSETQ. The CDR3 runs 13 residues. The CDR3 loop reads CASSPPDGYEQFF. The CDR3 DNA follows: TGCGCCAGCAGCCCGCCCGACGGGTATGAGCAGTTCTTC.

CDR3 in amino acids: CASSLEQITDTQYF. The CDR3 DNA reads TGCGCCAGCAGCTTGGAACAGATCACAGATACGCAGTATTTT. This chain uses TRBV5-1 with TRBJ2-3; no firm D call. The CDR3 covers 14 residues. Per the germline V gene, CDR1 is SGHRS and CDR2 is YFSETQ. V lost 0 bases and J 2 bases, leaving 7 bases between the germline ends.

This clone has just a few counts. The V gene is TRBV28, the J gene TRBJ1-5, with a weak D call TRBD1 (5 bases). Germline values: CDR1 MDHEN, CDR2 SYDVKM. Trimming shortened V by 6 bases and J by 7 bases, and 10 bases separated the two germline ends. The CDR3 length is 12 residues. This chain's CDR3 is CASRTKGQPQHF. As DNA, the CDR3 is TGTGCCAGCAGGACGAAGGGGCAGCCCCAGCATTTT.

The gene calls are TRBV27 and TRBJ2-1, with 11 bases identical to TRBD2. The ends lost 5 bases at V and 6 bases at J; junction bases unmatched: 9. This CDR3 spans 16 amino acids. CDR1 and CDR2 from the germline V gene are MNHEY and SMNVEV (reference sequence). CDR3 nucleotide sequence: TGTGCCAGCAGTCCCCAACCGGGACTAGCGGTCAATGAGCAGTTCTTC. It codes for CASSPQPGLAVNEQFF.

The V call is TRBV7-9, the J call TRBJ2-5, with D tentatively TRBD1 (6 bases). CDR1 is SEHNR and CDR2 is FQNEAQ in the germline V gene (reference sequence). This CDR3 is 18 amino acids long. Trimming took 5 bases from V and 7 from J, leaving 29 bases between them. The CDR3 protein is CASSSRTGTPNAGGTQYF. The CDR3 coding sequence is TGTGCCAGCAGCAGCAGAACCGGGACACCGAATGCTGGGGGGACCCAGTACTTC.

This chain connects TRBV18 to TRBJ2-2; D perhaps matches TRBD2 (5 bases). V dropped 2 bases and J dropped 5 bases, with 15 bases sitting between them. The CDR3 length is 16 residues. Looked up from germline, CDR1 is KGHSH and CDR2 is LQKENI. Here the CDR3 reads CASSPRAADLTGELFF. The CDR3 bases are TGTGCCAGCTCACCAAGGGCCGCGGACTTAACCGGGGAGCTGTTTTTT.

V usage is TRBV6-1 and J usage is TRBJ2-7; D perhaps matches TRBD2 (5 bases). The CDR3 loop spans 14 amino acids. V was shortened by 3 bases and J by 3 bases, with 12 bases between the two germline ends. Germline CDR1 and CDR2: MNHNS and SASEGT. The DNA of the CDR3 is TGTGCCAGCAGTGATGCGGGCAACCTCTACGAGCAGTACTTC. Its translation is CASSDAGNLYEQYF.

This chain links TRBV29-1 with TRBJ1-5; 9 bases are shared with TRBD1. Germline assignment: CDR1 SQVTM and CDR2 ANQGSEA. The length of the CDR3 is 12 residues. Unmatched junction bases numbered 2, after V lost 7 bases and J lost 4 bases. Here the CDR3 DNA reads TGCAGCGCTGGGACAGGGAATCAGCCCCAGCATTTT. Translating gives CSAGTGNQPQHF.

The chain recombines TRBV4-3 with TRBJ2-1, with TRBD2 identical over 9 bases. Trimming took 3 bases from V and 4 from J; bases not matched to a gene: 10. CDR3 size: 17 residues. Germline V gives CDR1 LGHNA, CDR2 YSLEER. CDR3 protein: CASSQGGRLAVYNEQFF. DNA for the CDR3: TGCGCCAGCAGCCAGGGGGGAAGACTAGCGGTATACAATGAGCAGTTCTTC.

V usage is TRBV9 and J usage is TRBJ1-1; unclear D gene. Germline CDR1 SGDLS, CDR2 YYNGEE. V lost 0 bases, J lost 7 bases, and 13 bases lay in between. This CDR3 region has 14 residues. The CDR3 DNA follows: TGTGCCAGCAGCGTAGATAGTAGGGAGCGTGAAGCTTTCTTT. This gives the protein CASSVDSREREAFF.

This clone was detected once. The rearrangement joins TRBV19 to TRBJ1-2; 11 bases line up with TRBD1. Germline trimming cut 10 bases from V and 7 bases from J; bases unmatched to any gene: 8. Germline values: CDR1 LNHDA, CDR2 SQIVND (reference sequence). CDR3 length equals 13 residues. The CDR3 region has the DNA TGTGCCACTCGGACAGGGGGCTTGAGTGGCTACACCTTC. It codes for CATRTGGLSGYTF.

The J gene is TRBJ1-2, the V gene TRBV30, with D perhaps matching TRBD1 (5 bases). Trimming removed 0 bases at V and 8 bases at J, with 19 bases between. The CDR3 length is 15 residues. CDR1 is GTSNPN and CDR2 is SVGIG in the germline V gene (reference sequence). The CDR3 region has the DNA TGTGCCTGGAGTGTATCCCCCGGGGGTCCCTTAGGCTACACCTTC. Residues: CAWSVSPGGPLGYTF.

V and J are TRBV28 and TRBJ2-1, with 16 nucleotides matching TRBD2. The J segment lost 7 bases and the V segment lost 8 bases, leaving 8 bases of the junction unmatched. Per germline, CDR1 MDHEN and CDR2 SYDVKM. The length of the CDR3 is 16 residues. The CDR3 coding sequence is TGTGCCAGCCTCCCAGGGACTAGCGGGAGGGGGAATGAGCAGTTCTTC. Translated, it gives CASLPGTSGRGNEQFF.

The chain carries TRBV7-2 and TRBJ2-1, with TRBD2 matching 7 bases. This CDR3 is 17 amino acids long. The V gene end was trimmed by 1 base and the J gene end by 0 bases; junction bases not matched to a gene: 6. The germline CDR1 and CDR2 sequences are SGHTA and FQGNSA. CDR3 protein: CASSLVWASGSYNEQFF. In DNA, the CDR3 is TGTGCCAGCAGCTTAGTTTGGGCTAGCGGCTCCTACAATGAGCAGTTCTTC.

This chain links TRBV15 with TRBJ2-6; 11 bases line up with TRBD1. CDR1 is LNHNV and CDR2 is YYDKDF in the germline V gene (reference sequence). V was pared by 0 bases and J by 0 bases, with 10 bases of the junction left unmatched. This CDR3 comprises 21 residues. CDR3 in amino acids: CATSRDRTGGLKASGANVLTF. For the CDR3, the DNA is TGTGCCACCAGCAGAGATCGGACAGGGGGCCTCAAGGCCTCTGGGGCCAACGTCCTGACTTTC.

The chain couples TRBV5-6 to TRBJ1-5; the match to TRBD1 covers 7 bases. Looked up from germline, CDR1 is SGHDT and CDR2 is YYEEEE. V gave up 3 bases and J gave up 2 bases; unmatched junction bases: 2. The CDR3 extends over 14 amino acids. CDR3 coding DNA: TGTGCCAGCAGCTATACAGGGGGCAATCAGCCCCAGCATTTT. As protein: CASSYTGGNQPQHF.

The chain couples TRBV10-1 to TRBJ1-1; D is undetermined. The CDR3 extends over 14 amino acids. Looked up from germline, CDR1 is WNHNN and CDR2 is SYGVQD (reference sequence). V was shortened by 5 bases and J by 4 bases, with 14 bases between the two germline ends. Here the CDR3 reads CASSTPEGSTEAFF. The CDR3 region has the DNA TGCGCCAGCAGTACTCCCGAGGGCAGCACTGAAGCTTTCTTT.

This clone has only a few counts. The same CDR3 also results from other DNA sequences found in this sample. The chain combines TRBV2 with TRBJ2-7, with a possible D match to TRBD1 (6 bases). This CDR3 region has 12 residues. The V end lost 3 bases, the J end lost 4 bases, and 7 bases lay between the germline ends. Per the germline V gene, CDR1 is SNHLY and CDR2 is FYNNEI. The CDR3 is CASSDTGYEQYF. The CDR3 DNA follows: TGTGCCAGCAGTGATACAGGGTACGAGCAGTACTTC.

The chain joins TRBV7-9 to TRBJ1-1; 7 bases are shared with TRBD1. The trim removed 4 bases at V and 0 bases at J, leaving 2 bases unmatched. Germline V gene data show CDR1 as SEHNR and CDR2 as FQNEAQ (reference sequence). The CDR3 consists of 14 residues. CDR3 amino acids: CASSSGQVNTEAFF. The CDR3 coding sequence is TGTGCCAGCAGCTCTGGACAGGTGAACACTGAAGCTTTCTTT.

This clone showed up just once. The CDR3 DNA sequence: TGTGCCAGCAGCGTAGGGAGTGGAGGTAATGAAGCTTTCTTT. This encodes CASSVGSGGNEAFF. This chain uses TRBV9 with TRBJ1-1; D unresolved. The CDR3 runs 14 residues. The germline V and J ends were trimmed by 0 bases and 7 bases, with 13 bases remaining between them. From germline, CDR1 is SGDLS and CDR2 YYNGEE.

V gene TRBV4-3 combines with J gene TRBJ1-2; D unresolved. Germline lookup yields CDR1 LGHNA and CDR2 YSLEER. CDR3 size: 17 residues. Trimming left V 1 base short and J 4 bases short, with 19 bases between. CDR3: CASSQGHTQVQGYGYTF. The CDR3 DNA reads TGCGCCAGCAGCCAAGGACATACGCAGGTGCAAGGCTATGGCTACACCTTC.

The chain employs TRBV11-2 and TRBJ2-3, with 10 bases identical to TRBD2. Germline values: CDR1 SGHAT, CDR2 FQNNGV. V gave up 3 bases and J gave up 1 base; unmatched junction bases: 7. CDR3 length equals 17 residues. The CDR3 sequence is CASSFQAGTSGTDTQYF. The CDR3 nucleotides are TGTGCCAGCAGCTTTCAAGCCGGGACTAGCGGCACAGATACGCAGTATTTT.

The chain joins TRBV18 to TRBJ2-7; weak D call: TRBD2 (7 bases). Trimming took 2 bases from V and 4 from J, leaving 18 bases between them. The germline V gene has CDR1 KGHSH and CDR2 LQKENI. This CDR3 region has 16 residues. CDR3 sequence (DNA): TGTGCCAGCTCACCAGGGCGGGAGAGGGGGATATACGAGCAGTACTTC. It yields the protein CASSPGRERGIYEQYF.

The CDR3 DNA reads as TGCGCCAGCAGATCGGGACTCTCAGATACGCAGTATTTT. Translating it yields CASRSGLSDTQYF. This chain connects TRBV10-1 to TRBJ2-3; D perhaps matches TRBD2 (6 bases). Per the germline V gene, CDR1 is WNHNN and CDR2 is SYGVQD (reference sequence). CDR3 length: 13 amino acids. V lost 6 bases to trimming and J lost 4 bases, with 11 bases between them.

CDR3 nucleotide sequence: TGTGCCAGCAGTTCTAGCGGGAGGGGCCAATCCCCTCCAACCTCAGCCTACGAGCAGTACTTC. As protein: CASSSSGRGQSPPTSAYEQYF. The V gene is TRBV28, the J gene TRBJ2-7, with 12 bases matching TRBD2. Germline values: CDR1 MDHEN, CDR2 SYDVKM. The trim removed 4 bases at V and 2 bases at J, leaving 21 bases unmatched. The CDR3 runs to 21 residues.

The chain is built from TRBV7-9 and TRBJ2-5; 9 bases match TRBD2. The CDR3 is made up of 14 amino acids. V lost 7 bases, J lost 4 bases, and 7 bases stayed unmatched. Germline CDR1 and CDR2: SEHNR and FQNEAQ (reference sequence). The CDR3 loop is CASNSGGVPETQYF. As DNA, the CDR3 is TGTGCCAGCAATAGCGGGGGCGTCCCAGAGACCCAGTACTTC.

The chain uses TRBV7-3 and TRBJ2-7; possibly TRBD1 for D (5 bases). This CDR3 is built from 13 residues. The germline gives CDR1 SGHTA, CDR2 FQGTGA. V dropped 5 bases and J dropped 5 bases, with 13 bases sitting between them. The CDR3 DNA follows: TGTGCCAGCAGCCCCTGGGGCTCTGACGAGCAGTACTTC. Translation gives CASSPWGSDEQYF.

The genes are TRBV4-2 and TRBJ2-1; D is uncertain. The CDR3 extends over 16 amino acids. CDR1 and CDR2 (germline): LGHNA, YNFKEQ. Trimming left V 1 base short and J 0 bases short, with 10 bases between. The CDR3 DNA reads as TGTGCCAGCAGCCAAGCAAGGAGTAGCTCCTACAATGAGCAGTTCTTC. This codes for CASSQARSSSYNEQFF.

This chain joins TRBV19 and TRBJ2-7, with D perhaps matching TRBD2 (5 bases). Per germline, CDR1 LNHDA and CDR2 SQIVND (reference sequence). Trimming left V 6 bases short and J 0 bases short, with 12 bases between. This CDR3 is built from 14 residues. In DNA form, the CDR3 reads TGTGCCAGTAGACGGACGGGAAGCTCCTACGAGCAGTACTTC. Its protein product is CASRRTGSSYEQYF.

The chain is built from TRBV15 and TRBJ2-7, with a tentative D call TRBD2 (6 bases). This CDR3 contains 15 residues. The germline CDR1 and CDR2 sequences are LNHNV and YYDKDF (reference sequence). Trimming shortened V by 3 bases and J by 4 bases, and 16 bases separated the two germline ends. In DNA form, the CDR3 reads TGTGCCACCAGCAGCACTAGCAGCGGAGTTTACGAGCAGTACTTC. This sequence encodes CATSSTSSGVYEQYF.